This TCR beta chain appears in the sequencing data of a study of shared clonotypes between healthy human individuals. V gave up 3 bases and J gave up 5 bases, with 13 bases separating them. CDR3 length: 14 residues. Germline V CDR1 and CDR2: MNHNS, SASEGT. CD45RO-negative, CCR7-selected cells formed the naive CD8 fraction, which excluded terminally differentiated effector memory CD45RA+ cells. Produced via immunoSEQ multiplex PCR; TCRdb's table is partial and in-frame only. The repertoire has under 2,000,000 clones, over 85% of them found once; the top ten carry less than 1.5%. This TCR was recovered from a man younger than 35 in good health. The rearrangement uses TRBV6-1 and TRBJ1-2; possible D gene TRBD1, 6 bases. Sequencing was performed on naive CD8+ T cells sorted from blood. The CDR3, as DNA: TGTGCCAGCAGTGACATGACAGGATTTTATGGCTACACCTTC. Protein: CASSDMTGFYGYTF.